The 18 T cell receptor beta chains below were found in one sample sequenced in a study of cytomegalovirus exposure and HLA in healthy donors (dated by TCRdb to the late 2010s). Library method: the immunoSEQ multiplex PCR assay. A mixture of 60 forward primers for TCR Vbeta segments and 13 reverse primers for TCR Jbeta segments was used in the multiplex PCR. TCRdb re-hosts the immuneACCESS table, in-frame sequences only. Its copies lack some clones; in the studies checked, an unresolved V gene accounts for under half of them, and the cause for the rest is not known. This sample's table has entries for around 150,000 clones. Over 1% of the sample belongs to the ten largest clones. Sequencing input: PBMCs. The receptors stem from a woman in her sixties in good health and CMV-seronegative.

The chain combines TRBV5-1 with TRBJ2-7; 8 bases fit TRBD1. The V segment lost 2 bases and the J segment 7 bases; nucleotides outside the gene matches: 11. The CDR3 sequence is 15 residues long. From germline, CDR1 is SGHRS and CDR2 YFSETQ. CDR3 region: CASSFWARTGNEQYF. The CDR3 nucleotides are TGCGCCAGCAGCTTTTGGGCCCGGACAGGGAATGAGCAGTACTTC. Variable domain in full (rest from reference TRBV5-1 and TRBJ2-7): KAGVTQTPRYLIKTRGQQVTLSCSPISGHRSVSWYQQTPGQGLQFLFEYFSETQRNKGNFPGRFSGRQFSNSRSEMNVSTLELGDSALYLCASSFWARTGNEQYFGPGTRLTVT.

The chain uses TRBV6-5 and TRBJ2-6, with D tentatively TRBD2 (5 bases). The CDR3 totals 14 residues. With 8 bases removed from V and 2 bases from J, the gap between germline ends came to 10 bases. Germline values: CDR1 MNHEY, CDR2 SVGAGI. CDR3 coding DNA: TGTGCCAGCGGAGGATGGGCTGGGGCCAACGTCCTGACTTTC. Protein: CASGGWAGANVLTF.

On this clone: The identical CDR3 is also encoded by other nucleotide sequences in the sample. The chain combines TRBV5-1 with TRBJ2-1; weak D call: TRBD1 (6 bases). From germline, CDR1 is SGHRS and CDR2 YFSETQ. The CDR3 contains 15 residues. Trimming left V 0 bases short and J 3 bases short, with 10 bases between. CDR3 coding DNA: TGCGCCAGCAGCTTGGGGGGGCGCGACTACAATGAGCAGTTCTTC. Its translation is CASSLGGRDYNEQFF.

The chain has TRBV5-1 and TRBJ2-4; possibly TRBD2 for D (6 bases). Germline loops: CDR1 SGHRS, CDR2 YFSETQ. Trimming stripped 4 bases from V and 0 bases from J, with 14 bases between. The CDR3 sequence is 16 residues long. CDR3 residues: CASSPGDSGAKNIQYF. The CDR3 DNA is TGCGCCAGCAGCCCGGGGGACTCCGGAGCCAAAAACATTCAGTACTTC. The full variable domain, completed using reference TRBV5-1 and TRBJ2-4, is KAGVTQTPRYLIKTRGQQVTLSCSPISGHRSVSWYQQTPGQGLQFLFEYFSETQRNKGNFPGRFSGRQFSNSRSEMNVSTLELGDSALYLCASSPGDSGAKNIQYFGAGTRLSVL.

The rearrangement links TRBV29-1 to TRBJ2-3; 13 nucleotides line up with TRBD2. This CDR3 comprises 17 residues. In germline, CDR1 is SQVTM, CDR2 ANQGSEA. The V segment lost 7 bases and the J segment 2 bases; nucleotides outside the gene matches: 12. The chain's CDR3 is CSAKKLAGGLVTDTQYF. Here the CDR3 DNA reads TGCAGCGCCAAAAAACTAGCGGGGGGGCTGGTCACAGATACGCAGTATTTT.

The chain recombines TRBV27 with TRBJ2-2, with 15 bases aligning to TRBD2. The CDR3 extends over 16 amino acids. J was trimmed by 9 bases and V by 3 bases; bases with no gene match: 5. The germline gives CDR1 MNHEY, CDR2 SMNVEV (reference sequence). The CDR3 sequence is CASSFGLAGGHRELFF. DNA for the CDR3: TGTGCCAGCAGTTTCGGACTAGCGGGGGGGCACCGGGAGCTGTTTTTT.

The rearrangement links TRBV5-8 to TRBJ2-1, with 7 bases that match TRBD2. Trimming took 2 bases from V and 6 from J; bases not matched to a gene: 11. CDR1 is SGHTS, CDR2 YDEGEE, per germline. The CDR3 spans 16 residues. The CDR3 loop is CASSLLSSGAANEQFF. CDR3 coding DNA: TGTGCCAGCAGCTTACTGTCTAGCGGAGCCGCCAATGAGCAGTTCTTC.

This chain joins TRBV4-2 and TRBJ2-5; TRBD2 matches 8 bases. From germline, CDR1 is LGHNA and CDR2 YNFKEQ. The trim removed 0 bases at V and 2 bases at J, leaving 11 bases unmatched. This CDR3 is built from 18 residues. The CDR3 region has the DNA TGTGCCAGCAGCCAAGATCGGGTCGCGGGGGGCAAGCAAGAGACCCAGTACTTC. It is translated as CASSQDRVAGGKQETQYF.

CDR3 protein: CASSPPTYGVQYF. CDR3 DNA: TGTGCCAGCAGCCCCCCAACGTACGGGGTCCAGTACTTC. This chain joins TRBV27 and TRBJ2-5; D is perhaps TRBD2 (5 bases). V lost 6 bases to trimming and J lost 10 bases, with 18 bases between them. This CDR3 has 13 amino acids. CDR1 and CDR2 (germline): MNHEY, SMNVEV (reference sequence).

The CDR3: CASSLFYAGSTQPQHF. DNA of the CDR3: TGTGCCAGCAGCTTATTTTACGCGGGGAGTACGCAGCCCCAGCATTTT. The chain joins TRBV7-2 to TRBJ1-5, with no clear D. The V gene's germline CDR1 is SGHTA and CDR2 FQGNSA. Trimming removed 2 bases at V and 7 bases at J, with 18 bases between. The CDR3 loop spans 16 amino acids.

This chain joins TRBV19 and TRBJ1-2; D is ambiguous. Per the germline V gene, CDR1 is LNHDA and CDR2 is SQIVND (reference sequence). The V gene lost 3 bases and the J gene lost 3 bases, with 11 bases spanning the gap. The CDR3 has 14 residues. In DNA form, the CDR3 reads TGTGCCAGTAGTATCATGAGGCTGGACTATGGCTACACCTTC. Translating it yields CASSIMRLDYGYTF.

This sequence joins TRBV7-6 and TRBJ2-1, with D tentatively TRBD1 (6 bases). V was pared by 1 base and J by 2 bases, with 12 bases between. Germline V gives CDR1 SGHVS, CDR2 FNYEAQ. This CDR3 region has 16 residues. This CDR3 reads CASSLVPRGTYNEQFF. The CDR3 coding sequence is TGTGCCAGCAGCTTAGTTCCCAGGGGAACCTACAATGAGCAGTTCTTC.

The chain is built from TRBV18 and TRBJ2-1, with TRBD1 matching over 7 bases. The V segment lost 5 bases and the J segment 2 bases; nucleotides outside the gene matches: 3. CDR1 KGHSH and CDR2 LQKENI come from the germline V gene. The CDR3 length is 14 residues. The CDR3 nucleotides read TGTGCCAGCTCAGTGGACAGGACCTACAATGAGCAGTTCTTC. This translates into CASSVDRTYNEQFF.

This chain connects TRBV7-9 to TRBJ1-1; TRBD1 matches at 10 bases. The CDR3 extends over 15 amino acids. CDR1 SEHNR and CDR2 FQNEAQ come from the germline V gene (reference sequence). V was clipped by 1 base and J by 1 base; unmatched bases: 0. Here the CDR3 reads CASSLGTGGNTEAFF. In DNA, the CDR3 is TGTGCCAGCAGCTTAGGGACAGGGGGGAACACTGAAGCTTTCTTT.

The gene calls are TRBV5-1 and TRBJ1-5; 7 positions agree with TRBD1. Germline V lookup: CDR1 SGHRS, CDR2 YFSETQ. The CDR3 length is 16 residues. Trimming cost V 4 bases and J 3 bases; bases outside gene matches: 10. The CDR3 DNA follows: TGCGCCAGCAGCCGCGGGACAGCCCCGGACAATCAGCCCCAGCATTTT. Its protein is CASSRGTAPDNQPQHF.

Details on this clone: Other DNA variants within this sample encode the same CDR3. This rearrangement joins TRBV29-1 to TRBJ1-1; TRBD1 might be the D (5 bases). This CDR3 is built from 15 residues. Germline V gene sequence: CDR1 SQVTM, CDR2 ANQGSEA. V dropped 0 bases and J dropped 1 base, with 12 bases sitting between them. CDR3 protein: CSVEEVPGPNTEAFF. CDR3 nucleotides: TGCAGCGTTGAAGAGGTTCCAGGGCCGAACACTGAAGCTTTCTTT.

Written as DNA, the CDR3 is TGCGCCAGCAGCCCCGGGACTGCTGAGCAGTTCTTC. Protein product: CASSPGTAEQFF. V usage is TRBV5-1 and J usage is TRBJ2-1; D might be TRBD2 (6 bases). The CDR3 is 12 residues long. The germline V gene encodes CDR1 SGHRS and CDR2 YFSETQ. V lost 4 bases and J lost 9, with 11 bases in between.

The chain combines TRBV6-6 with TRBJ1-1, with D possibly TRBD1 on 6 matching bases. The germline V gene encodes CDR1 MNHNY and CDR2 SVGAGI (reference sequence). This CDR3 has 14 amino acids. Trimming shortened V by 4 bases and J by 0 bases, and 9 bases separated the two germline ends. DNA of the CDR3: TGTGCCAGCAGTTCCGGACAGATGAACACTGAAGCTTTCTTT. This codes for CASSSGQMNTEAFF.